This TCR beta chain was captured by sequencing in a study of cytomegalovirus exposure and HLA in healthy donors. The PCR ran on 60 Vbeta and 13 Jbeta primers. Some clones are missing from TCRdb's copy, which holds only in-frame ones; the method was immunoSEQ multiplex PCR. The sample consists of 65,000 to 95,000 clones, about 78% of them appearing once. The CDR3 has 15 residues. V shed 3 bases, J shed 8 bases, and the junction held 8 bases outside the gene matches. Germline values: CDR1 MGHRA, CDR2 YSYEKL. Study conclusions and caveats: Across HLA loci, a later analysis found differing TCR association rates, with DRB1 most and HLA-C fewest.

This clone has only one observation. The antigen remains undetermined. The TCR comes from a male donor in good health and CMV-seropositive. The material sequenced was PBMCs. This chain joins TRBV4-1 and TRBJ1-2; 11 bases line up with TRBD1. The CDR3 loop is CASSQAGTGGEGYTF. The CDR3 nucleotides are TGCGCCAGCAGCCAGGCCGGGACAGGGGGTGAGGGCTACACCTTC.